This T cell receptor (beta chain) was sequenced in a study of molecular identifiers for immune sequencing clone quantification. Bulk TCR library preparation followed previously described methods with listed TCR primers. TCRdb redid the calling of the PCR reads with MiXCR, one entry per CDR3 protein. The table includes approximately 670,000 distinct CDR3 sequences, 15% to 20% detected once. This clonotype was detected only a few times. No antigen is known for it. Findings and limits, study-wide: More than 97% of effector molecules, versus under 1% of naive-cell molecules, belonged to clones above 20 RNA copies.

The specimen was naive CD8+ T cells from blood, with Jurkat cell RNA spiked in. Subset: FACS-sorted CD8+CD4-CCR7+CD45RA+ naive T cells. This receptor was taken from a human donor in good health. Some libraries in this study had Jurkat cell RNA spiked in.

CDR3 nucleotide sequence: TGTGCCAGCAGTCCGCTCAGGGAAGGGCCTGGCTACACCTTC. Protein sequence: CASSPLREGPGYTF. This sequence joins TRBV21-1 and TRBJ1-2. TRBV21-1 is deemed a pseudogene. This CDR3 is built from 14 residues.